This T cell receptor beta chain was recorded in a study of CD8 T cells in ankylosing spondylitis. Study-wide results and caveats: Clones linked to disease were reported to show significant enrichment in matched ankylosing spondylitis synovial fluid. Among TCR beta sequences, a motif of several highly homologous variants appeared characteristic of ankylosing spondylitis blood.

CDR3 length equals 12 residues. CDR1 and CDR2 (germline): MNHEY, SVGEGT. V gave up 5 bases and J gave up 3 bases, with 7 bases separating them. About this clonotype itself: Its antigen is unknown.

A single record per CDR3 protein comes from TCRdb applying MiXCR to the 5' RACE reads. The repertoire holds a few hundred thousand distinct CDR3 sequences, around 11% seen once, with 6.8% in the top ten. J is TRBJ2-5 and V is TRBV6-2 or TRBV6-3; tentatively, D is TRBD2 (5 bases). The sample was blood, either unsorted or a sorted T cell fraction (not recorded which). The receptor was derived from a male donor with ankylosing spondylitis or in good health (not recorded which). CDR3 sequence reads: CASSPAEETQYF. The DNA of the CDR3 is TGTGCCAGCAGTCCAGCGGAAGAGACCCAGTACTTC.